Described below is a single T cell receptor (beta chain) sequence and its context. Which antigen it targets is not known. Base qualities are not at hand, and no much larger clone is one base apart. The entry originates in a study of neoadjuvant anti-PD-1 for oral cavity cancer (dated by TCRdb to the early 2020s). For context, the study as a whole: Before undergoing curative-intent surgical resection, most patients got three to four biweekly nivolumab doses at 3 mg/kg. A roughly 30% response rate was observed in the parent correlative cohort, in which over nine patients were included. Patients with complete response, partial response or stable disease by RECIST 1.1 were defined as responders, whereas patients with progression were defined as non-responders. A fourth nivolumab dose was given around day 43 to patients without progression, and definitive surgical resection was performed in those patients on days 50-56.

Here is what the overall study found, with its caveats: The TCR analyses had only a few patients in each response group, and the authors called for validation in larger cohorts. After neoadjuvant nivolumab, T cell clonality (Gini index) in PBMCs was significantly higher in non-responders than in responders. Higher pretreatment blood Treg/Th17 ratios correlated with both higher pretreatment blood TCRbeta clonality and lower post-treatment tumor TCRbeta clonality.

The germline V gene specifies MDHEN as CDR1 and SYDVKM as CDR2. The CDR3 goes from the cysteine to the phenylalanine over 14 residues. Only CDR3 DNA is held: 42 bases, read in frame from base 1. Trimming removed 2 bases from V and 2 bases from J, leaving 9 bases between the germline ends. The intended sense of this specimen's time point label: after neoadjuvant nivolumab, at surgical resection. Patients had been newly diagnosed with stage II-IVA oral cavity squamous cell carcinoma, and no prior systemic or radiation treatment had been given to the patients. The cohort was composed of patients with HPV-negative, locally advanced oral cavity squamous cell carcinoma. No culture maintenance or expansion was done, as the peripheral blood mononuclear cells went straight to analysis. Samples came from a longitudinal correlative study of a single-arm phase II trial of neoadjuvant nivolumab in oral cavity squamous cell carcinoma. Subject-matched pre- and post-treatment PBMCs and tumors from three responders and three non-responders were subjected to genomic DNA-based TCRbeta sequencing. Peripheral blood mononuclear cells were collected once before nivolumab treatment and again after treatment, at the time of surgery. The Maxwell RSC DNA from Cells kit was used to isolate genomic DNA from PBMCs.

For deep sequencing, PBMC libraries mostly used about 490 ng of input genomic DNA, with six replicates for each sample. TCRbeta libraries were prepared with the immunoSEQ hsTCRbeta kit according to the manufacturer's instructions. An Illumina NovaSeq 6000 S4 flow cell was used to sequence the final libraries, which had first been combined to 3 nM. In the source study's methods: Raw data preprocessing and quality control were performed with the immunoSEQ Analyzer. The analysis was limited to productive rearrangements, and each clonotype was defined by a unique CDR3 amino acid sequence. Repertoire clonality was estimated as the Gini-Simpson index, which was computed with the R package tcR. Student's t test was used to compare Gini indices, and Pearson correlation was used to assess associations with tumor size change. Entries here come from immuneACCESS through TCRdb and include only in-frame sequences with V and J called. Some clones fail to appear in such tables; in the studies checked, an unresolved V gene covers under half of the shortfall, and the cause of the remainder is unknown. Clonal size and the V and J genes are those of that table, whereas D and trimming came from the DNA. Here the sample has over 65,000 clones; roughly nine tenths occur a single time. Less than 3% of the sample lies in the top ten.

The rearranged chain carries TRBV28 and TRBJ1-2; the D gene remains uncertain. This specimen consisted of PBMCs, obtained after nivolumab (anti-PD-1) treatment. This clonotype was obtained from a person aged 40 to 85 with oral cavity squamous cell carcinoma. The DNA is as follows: TGTGCCAGCAGTTTACCAGCCATAAACTATGGCTACACCTTC. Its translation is CASSLPAINYGYTF.